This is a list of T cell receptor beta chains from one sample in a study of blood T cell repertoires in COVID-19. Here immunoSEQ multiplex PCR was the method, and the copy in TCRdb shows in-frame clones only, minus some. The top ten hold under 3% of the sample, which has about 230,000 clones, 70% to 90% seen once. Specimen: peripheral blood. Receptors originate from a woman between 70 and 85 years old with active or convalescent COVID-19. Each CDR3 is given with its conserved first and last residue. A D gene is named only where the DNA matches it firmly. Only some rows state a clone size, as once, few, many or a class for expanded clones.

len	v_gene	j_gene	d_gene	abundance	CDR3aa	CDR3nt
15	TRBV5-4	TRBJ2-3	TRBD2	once	CASSPAGANTDTQYF	TGTGCCAGCAGCCCAGCGGGGGCCAACACAGATACGCAGTATTTT
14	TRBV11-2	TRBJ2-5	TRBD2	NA	CASSPGLVKETQYF	TGTGCCAGCAGCCCGGGACTAGTCAAAGAGACCCAGTACTTC
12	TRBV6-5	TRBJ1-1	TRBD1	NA	CAYRTGDTEAFF	TGTGCATACCGTACAGGGGACACTGAAGCTTTCTTT
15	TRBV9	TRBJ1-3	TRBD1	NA	CASSVGDSLAVAIYF	TGTGCCAGCAGCGTAGGGGACAGTCTCGCCGTTGCCATATATTTT
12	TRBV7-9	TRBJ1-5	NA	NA	CASSLHNQPQHF	TGTGCCAGCAGCTTACACAATCAGCCCCAGCATTTT
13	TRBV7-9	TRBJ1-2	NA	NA	CASSQTGVNGYTF	TGTGCCAGCAGCCAGACGGGGGTGAATGGCTACACCTTC
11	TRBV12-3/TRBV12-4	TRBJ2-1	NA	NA	CASSPQREQFF	TGTGCCAGCAGTCCCCAGCGGGAGCAGTTCTTC
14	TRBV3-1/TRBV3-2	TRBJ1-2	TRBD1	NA	CASTHDLQGTGYTF	TGTGCCAGCACCCACGACCTACAGGGGACTGGCTACACCTTC
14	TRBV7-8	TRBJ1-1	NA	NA	CASSLLTGVTEAFF	TGTGCCAGCAGCTTGTTAACCGGGGTCACTGAAGCTTTCTTT
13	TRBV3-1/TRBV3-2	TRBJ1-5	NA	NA	CASSLTRDQPQHF	TGTGCCAGCAGTCTGACGAGGGATCAGCCCCAGCATTTT
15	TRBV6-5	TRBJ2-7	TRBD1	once	CASSYSRTGDYEQYF	TGTGCCAGCAGTTACTCCAGGACAGGGGACTACGAGCAGTACTTC
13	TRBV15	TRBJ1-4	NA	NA	CATSSLGKGELFF	TGTGCCACCAGCAGCCTCGGAAAGGGAGAACTGTTTTTT
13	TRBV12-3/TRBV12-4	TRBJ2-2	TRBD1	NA	CASSNRGTGELFF	TGTGCCAGCAGCAACAGGGGTACCGGGGAGCTGTTTTTT
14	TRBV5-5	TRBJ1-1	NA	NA	CASSLPGGNTEAFF	TGTGCCAGCAGCTTGCCCGGGGGAAACACTGAAGCTTTCTTT
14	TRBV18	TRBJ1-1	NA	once	CASSRAGRGTEAFF	TGTGCCAGCTCACGAGCGGGTAGGGGCACTGAAGCTTTCTTT
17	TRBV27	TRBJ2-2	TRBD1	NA	CASSRLSGTDYTGELFF	TGTGCCAGCAGTCGTCTATCCGGGACAGATTACACCGGGGAGCTGTTTTTT
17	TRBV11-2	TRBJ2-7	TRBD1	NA	CASSQRVRTGVTYEQYF	TGTGCCAGCAGCCAACGGGTTCGGACAGGGGTTACCTACGAGCAGTACTTC
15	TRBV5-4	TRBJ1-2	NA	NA	CASSLRGADFYGYTF	TGTGCCAGCAGCTTGCGGGGTGCCGACTTCTATGGCTACACCTTC
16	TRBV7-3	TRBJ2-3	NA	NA	CASSLSGSQATDTQYF	TGTGCCAGCAGCTTATCCGGTAGTCAGGCAACAGATACGCAGTATTTT
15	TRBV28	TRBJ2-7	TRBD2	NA	CASRRSSGRAYEQYF	TGTGCCAGCAGGCGCTCTAGCGGGAGGGCCTACGAGCAGTACTTC
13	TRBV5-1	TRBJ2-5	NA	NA	CASSLPGRETQYF	TGCGCCAGCAGCTTGCCAGGTCGGGAGACCCAGTACTTC
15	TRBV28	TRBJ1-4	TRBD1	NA	CASSPGTAVNEKLFF	TGTGCCAGCAGTCCCGGGACAGCCGTTAATGAAAAACTGTTTTTT